Each of the 26 T cell receptor beta chains below was sequenced from the same sample in a study of blood T cell repertoires in COVID-19. TCRdb's table, derived via immunoSEQ multiplex PCR, lists solely in-frame clones and lacks some. The sample lists about 260,000 clones, approximately 92% occurring once. Sequences were obtained from peripheral blood. Receptors were obtained from a person aged 18-29 years with COVID-19, enrolled during active disease.

This clone occurred once. The chain combines TRBV10-3 with TRBJ2-3; 8 bases are a match to TRBD2. V lost 5 bases, J lost 4 bases, and 5 bases stayed unmatched. The CDR3 has 14 residues. From germline, CDR1 is ENHRY and CDR2 SYGVKD. The CDR3 region is CAISREGQADTQYF. The CDR3 DNA sequence: TGTGCCATCAGTCGGGAGGGCCAAGCAGATACGCAGTATTTT.

The gene calls are TRBV5-8 and TRBJ2-7; TRBD1 matches 9 bases. CDR3 length: 14 residues. The V and J ends lost 6 bases and 2 bases, in that order; junction bases with no gene match: 6. The germline V gene encodes CDR1 SGHTS and CDR2 YDEGEE. CDR3 bases: TGTGCCAGCAATCAACGACAGGGGGCCTACGAGCAGTACTTC. Amino acid sequence: CASNQRQGAYEQYF.

The genes are TRBV5-1 and TRBJ1-1, with TRBD1 matching 12 bases. Germline V gene data show CDR1 as SGHRS and CDR2 as YFSETQ. This CDR3 has 17 residues. V lost 2 bases to trimming and J lost 3 bases; unmatched junction nucleotides: 8. The CDR3 nucleotides read TGCGCCAGCAGCTTCGGGGGACAGGGGGCGGGAGACACTGAAGCTTTCTTT. As protein: CASSFGGQGAGDTEAFF.

On this clone: Just one base apart from a much larger clone, this may be a read error. The chain recombines TRBV7-8 with TRBJ2-1; the match to TRBD2 covers 15 bases. The CDR3 length is 15 residues. Germline V gives CDR1 SGHVS, CDR2 FQNEAQ. The ends lost 4 bases at V and 7 bases at J; junction bases unmatched: 2. The CDR3 DNA reads as TGTGCCAGCAGCTCCGGACTAGCGGGAGGGAATGAGCAGTTCTTC. Translated, it gives CASSSGLAGGNEQFF.

The chain employs TRBV2 and TRBJ2-7, with 7 bases identical to TRBD2. The V segment lost 7 bases and the J segment 4 bases; nucleotides outside the gene matches: 7. The CDR3 has 13 amino acids. Looked up from germline, CDR1 is SNHLY and CDR2 is FYNNEI. This CDR3 reads CASTPGGKYEQYF. The DNA of the CDR3 is TGTGCCAGCACCCCCGGGGGGAAGTACGAGCAGTACTTC.

J is TRBJ2-3 and V is TRBV6-2 or TRBV6-3, with D tentatively TRBD1 (5 bases). This CDR3 contains 12 residues. Trimming pared 2 bases from V and 5 bases from J, leaving 5 bases between. The V gene's germline CDR1 is MNHEY and CDR2 SVGEGT. CDR3 bases: TGTGCCAGCAGTTACAGGGGAGATACGCAGTATTTT. Translating it yields CASSYRGDTQYF.

This rearrangement joins TRBV29-1 to TRBJ1-1, with TRBD1 identical over 9 bases. The germline V gene has CDR1 SQVTM and CDR2 ANQGSEA. This CDR3 has 13 amino acids. V lost 7 bases to trimming and J lost 2 bases; unmatched junction nucleotides: 5. The DNA for the CDR3 is TGCAGCGCGGGGACAGGGTCTAACACTGAAGCTTTCTTT. This translates into CSAGTGSNTEAFF.

The rearrangement joins TRBV25-1 to TRBJ1-1; 10 bases are a match to TRBD1. The germline CDR1 and CDR2 sequences are MGHDK and SYGVNS. J was trimmed by 10 bases and V by 4 bases; bases with no gene match: 3. This CDR3 is built from 12 residues. This chain's CDR3 is CASSGQGAGAFF. For the CDR3, the DNA is TGTGCCAGCAGTGGACAGGGGGCGGGAGCTTTCTTT.

CDR3 nucleotide sequence: TGCGCCAGCAGCTTGGCGGTTCCCTACGAGCAGTACTTC. Translation gives CASSLAVPYEQYF. The chain has TRBV5-1 and TRBJ2-7; D remains unclear. This CDR3 spans 13 amino acids. V was shortened by 0 bases and J by 2 bases, with 6 bases between the two germline ends. CDR1 and CDR2 (germline): SGHRS, YFSETQ.

The chain joins TRBV27 to TRBJ1-5; D possibly corresponds to TRBD1 (6 bases). The CDR3 has 15 amino acids. Germline CDR1 and CDR2: MNHEY and SMNVEV (reference sequence). Trimming removed 5 bases from V and 4 bases from J, with 15 bases in between. The CDR3 loop is CASSQLGGANQPQHF. In nucleotides, the CDR3 is TGTGCCAGCAGTCAGCTTGGGGGGGCGAATCAGCCCCAGCATTTT.

The chain joins TRBV4-1 to TRBJ1-4; D remains unclear. Germline V CDR1 and CDR2: MGHRA, YSYEKL. The CDR3 has 14 amino acids. With 4 bases removed from V and 4 bases from J, the gap between germline ends came to 10 bases. This chain's CDR3 is CASSRGGLNEKLFF. As DNA, the CDR3 is TGCGCCAGCAGCCGTGGTGGGCTTAATGAAAAACTGTTTTTT.

The gene calls are TRBV3-1 (or the pseudogene TRBV3-2) and TRBJ2-5; possible D gene TRBD2, 6 bases. This CDR3 contains 15 residues. Germline values: CDR1 LGHDT, CDR2 YNNKEL (reference sequence). V was trimmed by 4 bases and J by 0 bases, leaving 12 bases between them. The CDR3 DNA reads TGTGCCAGCAGCCGAGGTCGGGAGTACCAAGAGACCCAGTACTTC. It specifies CASSRGREYQETQYF.

This chain links TRBV10-3 with TRBJ1-4; D might be TRBD1 (5 bases). The CDR3 has 13 residues. CDR1 is ENHRY, CDR2 SYGVKD, per germline. V lost 7 bases, J lost 3 bases, and 9 bases lay in between. CDR3 coding DNA: TGTGCCATCAATCAGGGTGCTAATGAAAAACTGTTTTTT. Translated: CAINQGANEKLFF.

Worth noting for this clone: This CDR3 is also generated by other DNA sequences in the sample. The chain uses TRBV27 and TRBJ1-1; tentative D call: TRBD1 (6 bases). CDR3 length: 14 amino acids. Trimming removed 6 bases from V and 1 base from J, with 12 bases in between. CDR1 and CDR2 (germline): MNHEY, SMNVEV (reference sequence). The CDR3 protein is CASSPRGGNTEAFF. The CDR3, as DNA: TGTGCCAGCAGCCCTAGGGGGGGGAACACTGAAGCTTTCTTT.

The chain recombines TRBV25-1 with TRBJ2-1, with D possibly matching TRBD2 (5 bases). CDR1 is MGHDK, CDR2 SYGVNS, per germline. The V gene lost 2 bases and the J gene lost 9 bases, with 11 bases spanning the gap. The CDR3 totals 13 residues. The CDR3 sequence is CASSEGSSGEQFF. CDR3 DNA sequence: TGTGCCAGCAGTGAAGGGAGCTCCGGTGAGCAGTTCTTC. Using reference TRBV25-1 and TRBJ2-1 for the parts outside the CDR3, the full variable domain is EADIYQTPRYLVIGTGKKITLECSQTMGHDKMYWYQQDPGMELHLIHYSYGVNSTEKGDLSSESTVSRIRTEHFPLTLESARPSHTSQYLCASSEGSSGEQFFGPGTRLTVL.

The chain has TRBV6-6 and TRBJ2-5; 7 bases are shared with TRBD2. The CDR3 runs to 14 residues. The V gene's germline CDR1 is MNHNY and CDR2 SVGAGI (reference sequence). The ends lost 5 bases at V and 4 bases at J; junction bases unmatched: 7. Here the CDR3 DNA reads TGTGCCAGCAGTGCGTCCTCGGGGGGAGAGACCCAGTACTTC. The encoded protein is CASSASSGGETQYF.

The chain combines TRBV7-3 with TRBJ1-1, with TRBD1 as a possible D gene (5 bases). V was clipped by 5 bases and J by 3 bases, with 10 bases between them. Germline CDR1 is SGHTA and CDR2 is FQGTGA. The CDR3 has 13 residues. The CDR3 protein is CASSVDSHTEAFF. CDR3 coding DNA: TGTGCCAGCAGCGTCGACAGCCACACTGAAGCTTTCTTT.

The chain combines TRBV6-5 with TRBJ2-7; D may be TRBD1 (5 bases). Trimming stripped 1 base from V and 4 bases from J, with 8 bases between. Germline CDR1 MNHEY, CDR2 SVGAGI. The CDR3 is 13 amino acids. CDR3 bases: TGTGCCAGCAGTTACTTTAGGGGATACGAGCAGTACTTC. Translated: CASSYFRGYEQYF.

V usage is TRBV27 and J usage is TRBJ1-5; no definite D call. Germline assignment: CDR1 MNHEY and CDR2 SMNVEV (reference sequence). The V end was cut by 8 bases, the J end by 4 bases, with 15 bases between. The CDR3 contains 14 residues. The CDR3 DNA reads TGTGCCAGCCGCCCCGGGGTTCCTAATCAGCCCCAGCATTTT. Translated: CASRPGVPNQPQHF.

The rearrangement uses TRBV9 and TRBJ2-7; 9 nucleotides agree with TRBD2. Germline CDR1 and CDR2: SGDLS and YYNGEE. The CDR3 has 15 residues. V trimming: 0 bases; J trimming: 3 bases; junction bases outside the gene matches: 4. The chain's CDR3 is CASSVELAGIYEQYF. Written as DNA, the CDR3 is TGTGCCAGCAGCGTAGAGCTAGCGGGGATCTACGAGCAGTACTTC.

This chain connects TRBV24-1 to TRBJ1-3, with D perhaps matching TRBD1 (5 bases). Trimming stripped 5 bases from V and 4 bases from J, with 20 bases between. CDR3 length equals 17 residues. Germline CDR1 reads KGHDR; CDR2 reads SFDVKD. The CDR3 nucleotides are TGTGCCACCAGTGTCCCCCCCAGGGTTATTGGAGGAAACACCATATATTTT. This sequence encodes CATSVPPRVIGGNTIYF.

Points on this clone: The DNA is left out, because the CDR3 cannot be placed on it with certainty; the CDR3 is given as TCRdb lists it. J is TRBJ2-3 and V is TRBV21-1; the table's D call of TRBD2 was not tested on the DNA. TRBV21-1 is designated a pseudogene. The CDR3 sequence runs 16 residues, both termini included. CDR3: CASSKVASGSTDTQYF.

The chain combines TRBV6-5 with TRBJ2-7; maybe TRBD1 (6 bases). Germline CDR1 reads MNHEY; CDR2 reads SVGAGI. The CDR3 length is 11 residues. V lost 7 bases to trimming and J lost 2 bases, with 6 bases between them. The CDR3 DNA is TGTGCCAGCACAGGGGCCTACGAGCAGTACTTC. Translation: CASTGAYEQYF.

The chain is built from TRBV7-3 and TRBJ2-1; tentatively, D is TRBD1 (5 bases). The germline gives CDR1 SGHTA, CDR2 FQGTGA. The CDR3 is 12 residues long. V gave up 1 base and J gave up 7 bases, with 5 bases separating them. DNA of the CDR3: TGTGCCAGCAGCTTAAAGGGGAATGAGCAGTTCTTC. This translates into CASSLKGNEQFF.

The chain couples TRBV6-6 to TRBJ2-7; D is perhaps TRBD1 (5 bases). CDR3 length: 14 amino acids. Germline V gene sequence: CDR1 MNHNY, CDR2 SVGAGI (reference sequence). Deletions cut 4 bases from V and 1 base from J, with 11 bases between. The CDR3 is CASSSGRESYEQYF. In DNA, the CDR3 is TGTGCCAGCAGTTCAGGGCGTGAATCCTACGAGCAGTACTTC.

The rearrangement links TRBV19 to TRBJ2-2, with D unresolved. This CDR3 comprises 13 residues. CDR1 is LNHDA, CDR2 SQIVND, per germline (reference sequence). V shed 8 bases and J shed 7 bases, with 14 bases lying between them. The CDR3 DNA follows: TGTGCCAGTGATATCGGAGATGGCGGGGAGCTGTTTTTT. Protein product: CASDIGDGGELFF. Full variable domain (remainder filled in from reference TRBV19 and TRBJ2-2): DGGITQSPKYLFRKEGQNVTLSCEQNLNHDAMYWYRQDPGQGLRLIYYSQIVNDFQKGDIAEGYSVSREKKESFPLTVTSAQKNPTAFYLCASDIGDGGELFFGEGSRLTVL.